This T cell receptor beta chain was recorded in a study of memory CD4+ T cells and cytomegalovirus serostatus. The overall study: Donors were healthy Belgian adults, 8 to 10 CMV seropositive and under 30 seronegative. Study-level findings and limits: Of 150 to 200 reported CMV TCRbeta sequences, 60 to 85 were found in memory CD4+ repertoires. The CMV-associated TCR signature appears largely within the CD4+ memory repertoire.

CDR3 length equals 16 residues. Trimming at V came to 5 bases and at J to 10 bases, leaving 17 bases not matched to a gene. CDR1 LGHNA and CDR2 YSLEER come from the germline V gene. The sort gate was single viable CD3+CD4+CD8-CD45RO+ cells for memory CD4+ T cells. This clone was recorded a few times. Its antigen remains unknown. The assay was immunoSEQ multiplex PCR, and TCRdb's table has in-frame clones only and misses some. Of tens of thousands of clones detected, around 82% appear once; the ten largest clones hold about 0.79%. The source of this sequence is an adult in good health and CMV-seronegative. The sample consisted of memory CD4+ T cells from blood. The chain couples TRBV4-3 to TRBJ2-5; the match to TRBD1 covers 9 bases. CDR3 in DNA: TGCGCCAGCAGCGACCGGCTCGGGACAGGGCCTCAAGACCAGTACTTC. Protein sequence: CASSDRLGTGPQDQYF.